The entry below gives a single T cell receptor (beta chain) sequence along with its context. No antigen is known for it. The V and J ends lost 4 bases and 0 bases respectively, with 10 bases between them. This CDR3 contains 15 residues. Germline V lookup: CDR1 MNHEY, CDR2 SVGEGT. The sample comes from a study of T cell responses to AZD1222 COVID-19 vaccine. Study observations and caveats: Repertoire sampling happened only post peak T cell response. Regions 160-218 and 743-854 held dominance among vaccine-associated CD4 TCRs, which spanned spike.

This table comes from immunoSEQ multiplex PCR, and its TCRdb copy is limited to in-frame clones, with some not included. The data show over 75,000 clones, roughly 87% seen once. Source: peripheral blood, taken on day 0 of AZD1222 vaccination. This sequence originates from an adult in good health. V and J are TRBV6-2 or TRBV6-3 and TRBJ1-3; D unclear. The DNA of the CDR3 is TGTGCCAGCAGTTGGCCACGCCGCTCTGGAAACACCATATATTTT. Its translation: CASSWPRRSGNTIYF.